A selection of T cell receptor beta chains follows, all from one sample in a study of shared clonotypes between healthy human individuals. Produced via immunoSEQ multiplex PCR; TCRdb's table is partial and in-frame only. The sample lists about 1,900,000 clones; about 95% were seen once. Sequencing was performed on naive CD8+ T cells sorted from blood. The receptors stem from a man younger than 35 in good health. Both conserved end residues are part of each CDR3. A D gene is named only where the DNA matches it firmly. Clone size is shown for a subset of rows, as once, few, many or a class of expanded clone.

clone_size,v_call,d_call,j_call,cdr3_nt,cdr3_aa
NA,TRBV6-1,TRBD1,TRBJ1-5,TGTGCCAGCAGTGAATACCCGGGACAGGGAAATCAGCCCCAGCATTTT,CASSEYPGQGNQPQHF
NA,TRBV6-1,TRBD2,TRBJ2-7,TGTGCCACCGGGGGGGTTTTGATCTACGAGCAGTACTTC,CATGGVLIYEQYF
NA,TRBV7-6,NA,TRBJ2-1,TGTGCCAGCAGCCCGGGATCCGGAGGGCCAAGCTCCTACAATGAGCAGTTCTTC,CASSPGSGGPSSYNEQFF
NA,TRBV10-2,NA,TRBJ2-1,TGCGCCAGCAGCCTCGAGGGGGGTGAGCAGTTCTTC,CASSLEGGEQFF
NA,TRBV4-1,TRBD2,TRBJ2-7,TGCGCCAGCAGCCAGGGGGGGAGCTCCTACGAGCAGTACTTC,CASSQGGSSYEQYF
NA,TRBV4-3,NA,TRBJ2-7,TGCGCCAGCAGCCAAGATTCTAACACCTACGAGCAGTACTTC,CASSQDSNTYEQYF
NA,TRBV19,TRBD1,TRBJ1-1,TGTGCCAGTACTCTAACAGGGGTTGAAGCTTTCTTT,CASTLTGVEAFF
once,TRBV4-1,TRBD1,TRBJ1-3,TGCGCCAGCAGCCAAGTAGTGACAGGGGTTAATGGAAACACCATATATTTT,CASSQVVTGVNGNTIYF
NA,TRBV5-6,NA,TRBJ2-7,TGTGCCAGCAGCTTGGGCGGTAGCGTCTACGAGCAGTACTTC,CASSLGGSVYEQYF
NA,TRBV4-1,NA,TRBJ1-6,TGCGCCAGCAGCCCTCTCCGGTCAGATAATTCACCCCTCCACTTT,CASSPLRSDNSPLHF
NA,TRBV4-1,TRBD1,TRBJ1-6,TGCGCCAGCAGCCAAGGAGACAGGGCCAGGGATGGTTCACCCCTCCACTTT,CASSQGDRARDGSPLHF
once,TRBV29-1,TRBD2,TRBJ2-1,TGCAGCGTAGTAGACGACCGGGACTACTTTAACAATGAGCAGTTCTTC,CSVVDDRDYFNNEQFF
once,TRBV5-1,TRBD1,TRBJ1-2,TGCGCCAGCAGCTTGGTTCGGGCCGTACAGGGGCCGGGCTATGGCTACACCTTC,CASSLVRAVQGPGYGYTF
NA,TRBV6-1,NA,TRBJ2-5,TGTGCCAGCAGTGCGGACGGGGGCCAGGGGGAGACCCAGTACTTC,CASSADGGQGETQYF
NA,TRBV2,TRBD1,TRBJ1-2,TGTGCCAGCAGTGAGGAACAGGGGGGAGGCTACACCTTC,CASSEEQGGGYTF
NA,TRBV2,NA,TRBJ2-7,TGTGCCAGCCAGAGGGACACCAGCTACGAGCAGTACTTC,CASQRDTSYEQYF
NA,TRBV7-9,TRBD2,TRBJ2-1,TGTGCCAGCAGCCAAGGAGGGAGCGGGAACAATGAGCAGTTCTTC,CASSQGGSGNNEQFF
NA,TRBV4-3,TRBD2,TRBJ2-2,TGCGCCAGCAGCCAAGTCGCTAGCGGGTTGGAGGAGCTGTTTTTT,CASSQVASGLEELFF
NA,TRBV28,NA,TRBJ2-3,TGTGCCAGCAGTTTTCAGGGAACTAGCACAGATACGCAGTATTTT,CASSFQGTSTDTQYF
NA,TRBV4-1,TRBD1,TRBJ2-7,TGCGCCAGCAGCCAAGACAGGGGGAGAGACGAGCAGTACTTC,CASSQDRGRDEQYF
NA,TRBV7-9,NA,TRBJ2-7,TGTGCCAGCAGCTTCGATCCCTACGAGCAGTACTTC,CASSFDPYEQYF
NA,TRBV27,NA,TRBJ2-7,TGTGCCAGCAGTTTTTCAGGGAACGAGCAGTACTTC,CASSFSGNEQYF
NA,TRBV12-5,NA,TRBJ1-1,TGTGCTAGTGGACCTAGGGGGTCGAACACTGAAGCTTTCTTT,CASGPRGSNTEAFF
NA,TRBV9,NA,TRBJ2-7,TGTGCCAGCAGCGTAGAAGCATATTCCTACGAGCAGTACTTC,CASSVEAYSYEQYF
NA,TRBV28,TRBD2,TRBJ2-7,TGTGCCAGCAGTCACCTATGGGGGGGACTGCCCGCAGGGGAGCAGTACTTC,CASSHLWGGLPAGEQYF
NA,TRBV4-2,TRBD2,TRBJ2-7,TGTGCCAGCAGCCAAGAGGTAGCGGGGAGCTCCTACGAGCAGTACTTC,CASSQEVAGSSYEQYF
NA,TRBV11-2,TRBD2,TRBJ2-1,TGTGCCAGCAGATCTAGCGGGGATTACAATGAGCAGTTCTTC,CASRSSGDYNEQFF
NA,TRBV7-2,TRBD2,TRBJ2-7,TGTGCCAGCAGCTCTAGCGGGAACACCTACGAGCAGTACTTC,CASSSSGNTYEQYF
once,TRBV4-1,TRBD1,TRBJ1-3,TGCGCCAGCAGCCAAGCTGGACAGGGGTATCTCGGAAACACCATATATTTT,CASSQAGQGYLGNTIYF
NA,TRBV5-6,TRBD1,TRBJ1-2,TGTGCCAGCAGCTTCATAGGACAGGGTTCCTATGGCTACACCTTC,CASSFIGQGSYGYTF
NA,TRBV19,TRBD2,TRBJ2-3,TGTGCCAGTAGTTCGGCAGGGAGGGCAGATACGCAGTATTTT,CASSSAGRADTQYF
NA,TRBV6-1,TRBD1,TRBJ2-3,TGTGCCAGCAGTGACAGGACAGGGATAGGCACAGATACGCAGTATTTT,CASSDRTGIGTDTQYF
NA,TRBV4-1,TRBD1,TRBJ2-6,TGCGCCAGCAGCCAAGAAACAGGGGGGAACCTCGGGGCCAACGTCCTGACTTTC,CASSQETGGNLGANVLTF
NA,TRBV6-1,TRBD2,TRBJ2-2,TGTGCCAGCAGTGAAGGACTAGCGGGGGGCCTAAACACCGGGGAGCTGTTTTTT,CASSEGLAGGLNTGELFF
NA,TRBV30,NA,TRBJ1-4,TGTGCCTGGAGCCTTATAAATTGGCCCCCGGGGGAAAAACTGTTTTTT,CAWSLINWPPGEKLFF
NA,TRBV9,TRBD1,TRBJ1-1,TGTGCCAGCAGCGCCCGACAGGGTATAGACACTGAAGCTTTCTTT,CASSARQGIDTEAFF
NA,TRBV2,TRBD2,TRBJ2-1,TGTGCCAGCAGTGAAGGCTGGACTAGCTACGATGAGCAGTTCTTC,CASSEGWTSYDEQFF
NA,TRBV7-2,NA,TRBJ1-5,TGTGCCAGCAGCCGTCGGGACACTCCCGATCAGCCCCAGCATTTT,CASSRRDTPDQPQHF
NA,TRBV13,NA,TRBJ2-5,TGTGCCAGCAGCTCGGTCGGGGCAGGGGAGCAAGAGACCCAGTACTTC,CASSSVGAGEQETQYF
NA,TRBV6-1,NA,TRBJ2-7,TGTGCCAGCAGTGAGGGGCAGGGCGGATTGGCCGAGCAGTACTTC,CASSEGQGGLAEQYF
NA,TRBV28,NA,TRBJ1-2,TGTGCCAGCAGTCTGCCAGGGGACTATGGCTACACCTTC,CASSLPGDYGYTF
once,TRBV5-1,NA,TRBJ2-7,TGCGCCAGCAGCTTGAGTCGGAGTTACGAGCAGTACTTC,CASSLSRSYEQYF
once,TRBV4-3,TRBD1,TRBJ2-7,TGCGCCAGCAGCTCCTCCCGGACAGGGACCTACGAGCAGTACTTC,CASSSSRTGTYEQYF
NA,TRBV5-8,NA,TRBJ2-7,TGTGCCAGCAGCTTCCCAGCCTCCTACGAGCAGTACTTC,CASSFPASYEQYF
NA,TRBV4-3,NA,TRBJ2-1,TGCGCCAGCAGCCCGTACCCCGGAGTCTCCTACAATGAGCAGTTCTTC,CASSPYPGVSYNEQFF
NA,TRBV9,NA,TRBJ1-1,TGTGCCAGCAGCATCGAGGGGGGGAGCACTGAAGCTTTCTTT,CASSIEGGSTEAFF
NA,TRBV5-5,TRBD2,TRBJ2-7,TGTGCCAGCAGCTTACTAGCGAACGACGAGCAGTACTTC,CASSLLANDEQYF
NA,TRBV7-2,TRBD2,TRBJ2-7,TGTGCCAGCAGCCCCCTGAGCGGGAGGAGCTCCTACGAGCAGTACTTC,CASSPLSGRSSYEQYF
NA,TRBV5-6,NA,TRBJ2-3,TGTGCCAGCAGTCCGACGATCACAGATACGCAGTATTTT,CASSPTITDTQYF
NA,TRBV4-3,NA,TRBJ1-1,TGCGCCAGCAGCCAAGATTCAGCTCGGACTGAAGCTTTCTTT,CASSQDSARTEAFF
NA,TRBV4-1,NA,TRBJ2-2,TGCGCCAGCAGCCAAGTCACGGGATCGGCCAACACCGGGGAGCTGTTTTTT,CASSQVTGSANTGELFF
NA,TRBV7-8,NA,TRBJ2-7,TGTGCCAGCAGCCAAGGACGGACCTACGAGCAGTACTTC,CASSQGRTYEQYF
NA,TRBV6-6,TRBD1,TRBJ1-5,TGTGCCAGCAGTTACCAGGGACAGAATCAGCCCCAGCATTTT,CASSYQGQNQPQHF
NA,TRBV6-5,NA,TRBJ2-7,TGTGCCAGCAGCCTTTACGCCTCCTACGAGCAGTACTTC,CASSLYASYEQYF
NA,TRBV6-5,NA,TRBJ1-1,TGTGCCAGCAGTTACTCGTCGGTCAGCCCTGAAGCTTTCTTT,CASSYSSVSPEAFF
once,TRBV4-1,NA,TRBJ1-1,TGCGCCAGCAGCCAAGATTGGATCATGAACACTGAAGCTTTCTTT,CASSQDWIMNTEAFF
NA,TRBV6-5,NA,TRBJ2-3,TGTGCCAGCAGTTACGGAGGGGCAGATACGCAGTATTTT,CASSYGGADTQYF
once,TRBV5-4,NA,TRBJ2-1,TGTGCCAGCAGCTCAATACTGACAGAGCAGTTCTTC,CASSSILTEQFF
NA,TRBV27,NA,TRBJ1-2,TGTGCCAGCAGTCCCTCGGTCGGGCACGTAAACTATGGCTACACCTTC,CASSPSVGHVNYGYTF